This TCR beta chain came from a study of shared clonotypes between healthy human individuals. CDR1 LNHNV and CDR2 YYDKDF come from the germline V gene (reference sequence). There are 15 residues in the CDR3. The V and J ends lost 0 bases and 12 bases, in that order; junction bases with no gene match: 10. This clone was observed a handful of times. Using immunoSEQ multiplex PCR, the repertoire was profiled, and TCRdb retains in-frame clones only, with some absent. Among around 99,000 clones, roughly three quarters were seen once, and the ten largest hold 50%. Sequencing was performed on memory CD8+ T cells sorted from blood. Subset indicated: CD45RO+ cells pooled with CCR7-negative TemRA cells. The receptor was derived from a man between 25 and 39 years old in good health. The chain links TRBV15 to TRBJ2-7, with 11 positions matching TRBD2. The chain's CDR3 is CATSRDLLAGEGRYF. The CDR3 DNA follows: TGTGCCACCAGCAGAGATTTACTAGCGGGAGAAGGAAGGTACTTC.